This T cell receptor beta chain was retrieved from a study of CD8 T cells in Susac syndrome. Germline V gene data show CDR1 as DFQATT and CDR2 as SNEGSKA (reference sequence). V lost 0 bases and J 3 bases, leaving 20 bases between the germline ends. This CDR3 is built from 17 residues. Reverse transcription of roughly 0.5 to 1 ug RNA used random hexamers. TCRdb independently ran MiXCR on the immunoSEQ multiplex PCR reads; one entry per CDR3 protein. This sample yields under 200,000 distinct CDR3 sequences, of which approximately 96% are seen a single time; less than 0.2% belongs to the top ten. The multiple sclerosis controls were treatment-naive patients affected by stable or active relapsing-remitting disease.

Sequencing was done on a sample of CD8+ T cells from PBMCs. The receptor was derived from a human donor with multiple sclerosis. This chain joins TRBV20-1 and TRBJ2-5, with D perhaps matching TRBD2 (5 bases). For the CDR3, the DNA is TGCAGTGCTAGAGATCCCCTAATTGAAGGGAGAAAAGAGACCCAGTACTTC. Its translation is CSARDPLIEGRKETQYF.